This T cell receptor (beta chain) is from a study of cytomegalovirus exposure and HLA in healthy donors. Findings of the study overall: Later work associated fewer than 20,000 TCR beta sequences with HLA alleles at 0.05 false discovery rate.

This CDR3 region has 17 residues. Trimming shortened V by 7 bases and J by 2 bases, and 20 bases separated the two germline ends. Germline V gene lookup returns CDR1 LGHNA and CDR2 YNFKEQ. 13 Jbeta primers and 60 Vbeta primers were used for the PCR. Profiled with immunoSEQ multiplex PCR; TCRdb holds only in-frame clones, not every one. The sample shows some 150,000 clones, roughly 75% of them seen only once. Each donor was healthy, and each was a bone marrow donor. While unrecorded immune exposures were likely, the donors were nominally healthy when sampled. This clone was recorded a few times. The antigen is undetermined.

V and J are TRBV4-2 and TRBJ2-2, with D possibly TRBD2 on 6 matching bases. The sequenced material came from PBMCs. The sequence was obtained from a man aged 35 to 55 in good health and CMV-seronegative. CDR3 residues: CASTRKSGGTNTGELFF. As DNA, the CDR3 is TGTGCCAGCACCCGGAAGTCGGGCGGGACCAACACCGGGGAGCTGTTTTTT.